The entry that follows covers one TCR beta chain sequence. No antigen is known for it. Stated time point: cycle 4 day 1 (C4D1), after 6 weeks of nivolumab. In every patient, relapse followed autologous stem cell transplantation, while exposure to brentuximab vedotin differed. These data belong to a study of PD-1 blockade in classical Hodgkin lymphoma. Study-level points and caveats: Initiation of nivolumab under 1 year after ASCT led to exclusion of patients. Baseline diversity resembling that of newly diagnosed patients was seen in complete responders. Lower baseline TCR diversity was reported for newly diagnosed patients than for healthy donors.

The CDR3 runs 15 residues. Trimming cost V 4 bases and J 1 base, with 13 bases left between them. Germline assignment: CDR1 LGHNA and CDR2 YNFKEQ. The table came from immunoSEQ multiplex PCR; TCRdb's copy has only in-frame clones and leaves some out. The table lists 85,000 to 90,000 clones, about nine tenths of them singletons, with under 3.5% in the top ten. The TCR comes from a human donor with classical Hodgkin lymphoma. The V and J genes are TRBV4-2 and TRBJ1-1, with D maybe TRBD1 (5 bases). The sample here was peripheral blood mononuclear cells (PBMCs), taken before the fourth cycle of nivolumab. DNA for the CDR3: TGTGCCAGCAGCCCCCGACAGAATCCGAACACTGAAGCTTTCTTT. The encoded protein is CASSPRQNPNTEAFF.